Listed below are T cell receptor beta chains from one sample, sequenced in a study of graft-versus-host responses after intestinal transplantation. This table comes from immunoSEQ multiplex PCR, and its TCRdb copy is limited to in-frame clones, with some not included. This table has over 120,000 clones, 80% to 95% appearing once. Their specific antigens are unknown. Specimen: unstimulated CD4+ T cells sorted from spleen or lymph node cells, collected before intestinal transplant. The source is a human donor who received an intestinal transplant. The CDR3 runs from the conserved cysteine through the conserved F or W.

V	J	CDR3
TRBV29-1	TRBJ1-1	CSGRAVKNTEAFF
TRBV5-6	TRBJ2-3	CASSLGLAGNTDTQYF
TRBV4-1	TRBJ2-2	CASSGRGTTGELFF
TRBV5-4	TRBJ2-3	CASSPGQFTDTQYF
TRBV5-4	TRBJ2-7	CASSSPAGTGSEQYF
TRBV27	TRBJ2-6	CASSRQGAAGANVLTF
TRBV5-4	TRBJ1-1	CASSFRTGNTEAFF
TRBV29-1	TRBJ1-2	CSVTQESHYGYTF
TRBV6-6	TRBJ1-1	CASSYLREGTEAFF
TRBV5-6	TRBJ2-7	CASSPGPAEQYF
TRBV7-3	TRBJ2-7	CASSLAGGSSYEQYF
TRBV7-2	TRBJ2-2	CASSLEVQGIGELFF
TRBV5-1	TRBJ2-7	CASSLGDSTYEQYF
TRBV28	TRBJ2-3	CASSLPGTDTQYF
TRBV5-1	TRBJ2-3	CASSITGHFTDTQYF
TRBV2	TRBJ2-7	CASKKDTTYEQYF
TRBV30	TRBJ2-1	CAWSGTGYNEQFF
TRBV10-1	TRBJ1-5	CASSESMVRGESSNQPQHF
TRBV6-5	TRBJ2-2	CASNGRTSNPGELFF
TRBV7-3	TRBJ2-2	CASSLRGPGTGELFF
TRBV27	TRBJ1-2	CASSRALPTNNYGYTF
TRBV5-5	TRBJ2-5	CASSQRTSGGFETQYF
TRBV7-3	TRBJ1-5	CASSAGDNQPQHF
TRBV29-1	TRBJ2-3	CSVEVRADTQYF
TRBV25-1	TRBJ2-1	CASSDFGLADYNEQFF
TRBV19	TRBJ2-1	CASRKTSGSYNEQFF
TRBV19	TRBJ2-1	CASSRSGMRYNEQFF
TRBV9	TRBJ1-2	CASSIAGLSGYTF
TRBV18	TRBJ1-5	CASSPIGWQGRNQPQHF
TRBV19	TRBJ2-6	CASISRDGRDSGANVLTF
TRBV7-6	TRBJ2-7	CASSLNTGYEQYF
TRBV19	TRBJ2-7	CASSITAGGPAYEQYF
TRBV28	TRBJ1-6	CASSFTGGAGNSPLHF
TRBV18	TRBJ1-1	CASSPTVQRTEAFF
TRBV5-5	TRBJ1-1	CASSLMGVAEAFF
TRBV21-1	TRBJ2-1	CASSKGKSDTYNEQFF